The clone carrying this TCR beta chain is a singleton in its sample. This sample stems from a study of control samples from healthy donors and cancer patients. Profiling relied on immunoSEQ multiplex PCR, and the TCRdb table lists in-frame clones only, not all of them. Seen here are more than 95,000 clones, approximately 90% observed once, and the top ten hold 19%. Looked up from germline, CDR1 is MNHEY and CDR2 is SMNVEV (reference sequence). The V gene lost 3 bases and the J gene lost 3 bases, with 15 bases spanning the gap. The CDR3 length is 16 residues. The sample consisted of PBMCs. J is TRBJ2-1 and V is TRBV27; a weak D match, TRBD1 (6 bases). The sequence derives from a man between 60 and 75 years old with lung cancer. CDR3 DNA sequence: TGTGCCAGCAGTTTCTCACTCCGGACAGTCTACAATGAGCAGTTCTTC. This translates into CASSFSLRTVYNEQFF.